The rows below give T cell receptor beta chains drawn from one sample of a study of T-cell reconstitution after alpha-beta-depleted transplantation in children. TCRdb used MiXCR to reprocess the PCR reads, holding one entry per CDR3 protein. The sample yields approximately 650,000 distinct CDR3 sequences, approximately 14% seen once. The specimen was PBMCs, collected before TCRalphabeta/CD19-depleted stem cell transplant. These receptors were collected from a girl aged 2 to 9 with congenital amegakaryocytic thrombocytopenia, due to receive a stem cell transplant. Both conserved end residues are trimmed from each CDR3. The D gene is left open where the match is weak.

V: TRBV5-1; D: .; J: TRBJ2-7; CDR3: ASGVSGYEQY
V: TRBV20-1; D: TRBD1; J: TRBJ1-5; CDR3: SASRGPSNQPQH
V: TRBV5-1; D: .; J: TRBJ2-2; CDR3: ASSTGLPTGELF
V: TRBV5-1; D: TRBD2; J: TRBJ2-3; CDR3: ASSLALVGTSRSTDTQY
V: TRBV29-1; D: .; J: TRBJ2-5; CDR3: SGHPWGETQY
V: TRBV4-1; D: .; J: TRBJ2-7; CDR3: ASSQDSGRVNLY
V: TRBV7-2; D: TRBD2; J: TRBJ2-1; CDR3: ASSLDRTSFYEQF
V: TRBV19; D: .; J: TRBJ2-1; CDR3: ASPKSSPRRFEQF
V: TRBV18; D: TRBD2; J: TRBJ2-1; CDR3: ASSPFLVLAGEGIYNEQF
V: TRBV12-3/TRBV12-4; D: .; J: TRBJ2-5; CDR3: ASGLSETQY